This passage covers 26 T cell receptor beta chains from one sample sequenced in a study of T cells expressing NK-cell markers. Reanalyzing the 5' RACE reads, TCRdb keeps one entry per CDR3 protein, without DNA. The listing contains over 150,000 distinct CDR3 sequences. Input material: blood T cells: a sorted CD56 or NKG2C T cell subset, CD4+ or CD8+ T cells, or bulk PBMC T cells (not recorded which). The receptors here all came from a man aged 18-70 years in good health.

The chain has TRBV9 and TRBJ1-2; as DNA is missing, the TRBD1 call by TCRdb cannot be tested. Germline loops: CDR1 SGDLS, CDR2 YYNGEE. The CDR3 loop spans 15 amino acids. The CDR3 sequence: CASSVSGQTYYGYTF.

The chain joins TRBV27 to TRBJ1-5; as DNA is missing, the TRBD1 call by TCRdb cannot be tested. This CDR3 is built from 14 residues. Germline CDR1 reads MNHEY; CDR2 reads SMNVEV (reference sequence). CDR3 amino acids: CASSAGGSRQPQHF.

V usage is TRBV9 and J usage is TRBJ1-2. The germline V gene encodes CDR1 SGDLS and CDR2 YYNGEE. There are 15 residues in the CDR3. The CDR3 sequence is CASSVGRDYIYGYTF.

The chain recombines TRBV20-1 with TRBJ1-2. This CDR3 is 11 amino acids long. In germline, CDR1 is DFQATT, CDR2 SNEGSKA (reference sequence). The CDR3 is CSAPVEYGYTF.

The rearrangement uses TRBV29-1 and TRBJ2-4; absent DNA, TCRdb's TRBD1 call cannot be checked. The CDR3 runs 14 residues. CDR1 is SQVTM, CDR2 ANQGSEA, per germline. This chain's CDR3 is CSVVGTVDKNIQYF.

This CDR3 reads CASIKGAQETQYF. The chain combines TRBV5-8 with TRBJ2-5; TCRdb's D call of TRBD1 is untestable without DNA. CDR3 length: 13 amino acids. Germline V CDR1 and CDR2: SGHTS, YDEGEE.

The chain is built from TRBV2 and TRBJ1-4; TCRdb calls TRBD1, which cannot be checked without DNA. CDR1 and CDR2 (germline): SNHLY, FYNNEI. CDR3 length: 15 residues. Here the CDR3 reads CASSEEWGFDEKLFF.

This chain uses TRBV5-5 with TRBJ1-1; the D call from TCRdb, TRBD1, cannot be confirmed without DNA. This CDR3 has 15 amino acids. Germline lookup yields CDR1 SGHKS and CDR2 YYEKEE (reference sequence). The CDR3 protein is CASSNRGRQYTEAFF.

The rearrangement uses TRBV29-1 and TRBJ1-2; the D call of TRBD1 rests on TCRdb alone, since no DNA is present to check it. The CDR3 has 12 amino acids. Germline CDR1 and CDR2: SQVTM and ANQGSEA. The CDR3 loop reads CSVAGQVSGYTF.

The V call is TRBV9, the J call TRBJ2-5; TCRdb gives TRBD1 as the D gene, but with no DNA this cannot be confirmed. This CDR3 has 17 amino acids. Looked up from germline, CDR1 is SGDLS and CDR2 is YYNGEE. The CDR3: CASSVDQAGATQETQYF.

This chain joins TRBV5-1 and TRBJ2-1. The CDR3 contains 14 residues. Germline V gene lookup returns CDR1 SGHRS and CDR2 YFSETQ. CDR3 protein: CASSLAGSYNEQFF.

The chain's CDR3 is CASSLVQGATEAFF. The chain combines TRBV7-9 with TRBJ1-1; TCRdb's D call, TRBD1, is unchecked because there is no DNA. The length of the CDR3 is 14 residues. In germline, CDR1 is SEHNR, CDR2 FQNEAQ (reference sequence).

This rearrangement joins TRBV7-9 to TRBJ1-1. Looked up from germline, CDR1 is SEHNR and CDR2 is FQNEAQ (reference sequence). The CDR3 has 16 amino acids. This CDR3 is CASSFRGGHNFPEAFF.

CDR3: CASSIVVENTGELFF. J is TRBJ2-2 and V is TRBV19. The CDR3 is made up of 15 amino acids. Germline CDR1 and CDR2: LNHDA and SQIVND (reference sequence). Filled out from reference TRBV19 and TRBJ2-2, the complete variable domain reads DGGITQSPKYLFRKEGQNVTLSCEQNLNHDAMYWYRQDPGQGLRLIYYSQIVNDFQKGDIAEGYSVSREKKESFPLTVTSAQKNPTAFYLCASSIVVENTGELFFGEGSRLTVL.

The V call is TRBV9, the J call TRBJ2-1; TCRdb proposes TRBD2, but this gene call is untestable without DNA. The CDR3 has 18 amino acids. CDR1 is SGDLS, CDR2 YYNGEE, per germline. Here the CDR3 reads CASSISTTSGGLNNEQFF.

V is TRBV10-2 and J is TRBJ1-3; no DNA is available, so the TRBD1 call from TCRdb remains unchecked. This CDR3 is built from 12 residues. The germline CDR1 and CDR2 sequences are WSHSY and SAAADI. The CDR3 protein is CASAPGVDTIYF.

The chain has TRBV6-5 and TRBJ2-1; TCRdb designates TRBD2, a call that cannot be tested without DNA. CDR1 is MNHEY, CDR2 SVGAGI, per germline. This CDR3 comprises 14 residues. CDR3 residues: CASSYGLAGVEQFF.

This rearrangement joins TRBV2 to TRBJ2-1; TCRdb gives TRBD2 as the D gene, but with no DNA this cannot be confirmed. The CDR3 has 13 residues. The germline CDR1 and CDR2 sequences are SNHLY and FYNNEI. The CDR3 protein is CASSDGGFNEQFF.

V is TRBV2 and J is TRBJ2-3; the TRBD1 assignment by TCRdb is unverifiable without DNA. Germline V gene data show CDR1 as SNHLY and CDR2 as FYNNEI. The CDR3 has 17 amino acids. CDR3 amino acids: CASSERSGDGRRDTQYF.

The chain couples TRBV3-1 to TRBJ2-2; as DNA is missing, the TRBD2 call by TCRdb cannot be tested. The germline V gene encodes CDR1 LGHDT and CDR2 YNNKEL (reference sequence). CDR3 length: 18 residues. The CDR3 sequence is CASSLDSGGAKNTGELFF.

The rearrangement links TRBV28 to TRBJ1-2; the TCRdb D gene call, TRBD1, has no DNA to confirm it. Germline assignment: CDR1 MDHEN and CDR2 SYDVKM. CDR3 length equals 15 residues. The CDR3 sequence is CASSLFGTGLYGYTF.

The chain couples TRBV10-3 to TRBJ2-7; TCRdb indicates TRBD1, and absent DNA this call remains unverified. Per germline, CDR1 ENHRY and CDR2 SYGVKD. The CDR3 spans 14 residues. The chain's CDR3 is CAITGDRGRNEQYF.

The genes are TRBV27 and TRBJ1-5. CDR3 length: 16 amino acids. CDR1 is MNHEY and CDR2 is SMNVEV in the germline V gene (reference sequence). The CDR3 loop reads CASSPGAGPVFQPQHF.

V gene TRBV6-5 combines with J gene TRBJ2-5. The CDR3 spans 13 residues. Germline lookup yields CDR1 MNHEY and CDR2 SVGAGI. The chain's CDR3 is CASSYFGRETQYF.

The rearrangement uses TRBV19 and TRBJ2-5; TCRdb returns TRBD2, unconfirmable since there is no DNA. The CDR3 spans 16 residues. Germline CDR1 is LNHDA and CDR2 is SQIVND (reference sequence). CDR3 loop: CASSIGLAGGKETQYF.

V is TRBV5-6 and J is TRBJ1-6. This CDR3 has 16 residues. The germline CDR1 and CDR2 sequences are SGHDT and YYEEEE. CDR3 loop: CASSLSAGTYNSPLHF.